This T cell receptor beta chain was obtained from a study of blood T cell repertoires in COVID-19. For the study at large: From T cells, B-cell-depleted T cells, or PBMCs came the material, which was cDNA or gDNA.

The method was immunoSEQ multiplex PCR; TCRdb's version includes in-frame clones alone and lacks a portion of them. The table shows under 150,000 clones, with roughly four fifths occurring only once. Germline-derived CDR1 and CDR2 are SGHNT and YENEEA. V was shortened by 1 base and J by 6 bases, with 9 bases between the two germline ends. The CDR3 consists of 13 residues. This receptor was obtained from a man aged 25-45 years who had recovered from COVID-19. The V call is TRBV11-3, the J call TRBJ1-1, with D maybe TRBD1 (5 bases). Sequencing used PBMCs or T cells enriched from blood (not recorded which). CDR3 in DNA: TGTGCCAGCAGCTTAGGGCAGGGCGCTGAAGCTTTCTTT. Amino acids: CASSLGQGAEAFF.